This T cell receptor (beta chain) came from a study of shared clonotypes between healthy human individuals. General study findings and limits: Estimated richness was generally greater in naive than memory subsets.

Worth noting for this clone: Its matching antigen is unknown. Within the sample, other DNA sequences also encode this same CDR3.

CDR3 length: 15 residues. V shed 6 bases and J 4 bases; nucleotides not matched to a gene: 5. Looked up from germline, CDR1 is MNHEY and CDR2 is SMNVEV (reference sequence). Positive CCR7 selection of CD45RO-negative cells yielded the naive CD8 cells, and terminally differentiated effector memory CD45RA+ cells were excluded. Profiled with immunoSEQ multiplex PCR; TCRdb holds only in-frame clones, not every one. This table has over 800,000 clones, 90% to 95% appearing once. The TCR was taken from a man younger than 45 in good health. The chain couples TRBV27 to TRBJ2-1, with 11 bases identical to TRBD1. Sequenced sample: naive CD8+ T cells sorted from blood. The CDR3, as DNA: TGTGCCAGCAGCCCCCGGGACAGGGGGTACAATGAGCAGTTCTTC. Its protein is CASSPRDRGYNEQFF.